The 14 T cell receptor beta chains reported below all come from one sample, sequenced in a study of blood T cell repertoires in COVID-19. The protocol was immunoSEQ multiplex PCR, while the TCRdb copy is restricted to in-frame clones and leaves out a portion. In the table there are a few hundred thousand clones, 80% to 90% of which are singletons. The sequencing input was PBMCs or T cells enriched from blood (not recorded which). The receptors shown here come from a woman in her forties who had been exposed to COVID-19.

V and J are TRBV18 and TRBJ1-1; 9 nucleotides line up with TRBD1. The CDR3 loop spans 15 amino acids. Germline V gene lookup returns CDR1 KGHSH and CDR2 LQKENI. Trimming removed 4 bases from V and 0 bases from J; junction bases left unmatched: 3. The CDR3 spells CASSLGQGLNTEAFF. The CDR3 coding sequence is TGTGCCAGCTCACTTGGACAGGGGTTGAACACTGAAGCTTTCTTT.

The table lists this clone with a count of one. The gene calls are TRBV5-1 and TRBJ2-7, with 7 bases identical to TRBD1. Germline assignment: CDR1 SGHRS and CDR2 YFSETQ. The CDR3 covers 12 residues. Trimming removed 0 bases from V and 9 bases from J; junction bases left unmatched: 3. In nucleotides, the CDR3 is TGCGCCAGCAGCTTGGAGGGGGCATCGCAGTACTTC. This translates into CASSLEGASQYF.

CDR3: CASSLTFRTGPNTEAFF. CDR3 in DNA: TGTGCCAGCAGCTTAACCTTCCGGACAGGGCCGAACACTGAAGCTTTCTTT. This rearrangement joins TRBV5-4 to TRBJ1-1; TRBD1 matches at 8 bases. Germline CDR1 reads SGHNT; CDR2 reads YYREEE (reference sequence). The CDR3 runs to 17 residues. V lost 2 bases and J lost 1; bases outside the gene matches: 10. The full variable domain, rest sourced from reference TRBV5-4 and TRBJ1-1, is ETGVTQSPTHLIKTRGQQVTLRCSSQSGHNTVSWYQQALGQGPQFIFQYYREEENGRGNFPPRFSGLQFPNYSSELNVNALELDDSALYLCASSLTFRTGPNTEAFFGQGTRLTVV.

The CDR3 sequence is CASRPGQGPGMGGNTEAFF. Here the CDR3 DNA reads TGTGCCAGCAGACCTGGACAGGGCCCGGGCATGGGGGGGAACACTGAAGCTTTCTTT. The chain uses TRBV2 and TRBJ1-1; TRBD1 agrees at 8 bases. CDR3 length: 19 amino acids. Germline assignment: CDR1 SNHLY and CDR2 FYNNEI. Trimming took 6 bases from V and 1 from J; bases not matched to a gene: 19.

CDR3 nucleotide sequence: TGTGCCAGCAGCATGGGCGGGGGAGCTTCTGGAAACACCATATATTTT. It encodes CASSMGGGASGNTIYF. The V gene is TRBV5-4, the J gene TRBJ1-3, with D possibly being TRBD1 (5 bases). The germline gives CDR1 SGHNT, CDR2 YYREEE (reference sequence). The V gene lost 4 bases and the J gene lost 1 base, with 15 bases spanning the gap. The length of the CDR3 is 16 residues.

The rearrangement links TRBV28 to TRBJ2-3; the D gene is possibly TRBD2 (6 bases). Germline V gene data show CDR1 as MDHEN and CDR2 as SYDVKM. The CDR3 is 15 amino acids. V dropped 7 bases and J dropped 6 bases, with 20 bases sitting between them. The CDR3 region is CASTGGWSEWDTQYF. The DNA of the CDR3 is TGTGCCAGCACCGGGGGATGGTCCGAGTGGGATACGCAGTATTTT.

The rearrangement joins TRBV5-1 to TRBJ2-5; D not certain. CDR3 size: 12 residues. Germline V gives CDR1 SGHRS, CDR2 YFSETQ. Trimming shortened V by 0 bases and J by 5 bases, and 5 bases separated the two germline ends. CDR3 protein: CASSLGEETQYF. In nucleotides, the CDR3 is TGCGCCAGCAGCTTGGGAGAGGAGACCCAGTACTTC.

The rearrangement joins TRBV7-8 to TRBJ2-1; 12 bases line up with TRBD2. Germline V gene data show CDR1 as SGHVS and CDR2 as FQNEAQ. V lost 4 bases to trimming and J lost 9 bases; unmatched junction nucleotides: 7. The CDR3 is 15 amino acids. As DNA, the CDR3 is TGTGCCAGCAGCTCTCAACTAGCGGGGGGTTTTGAGCAGTTCTTC. Translated: CASSSQLAGGFEQFF.

In its sample, this clone was seen once. The chain carries TRBV6-5 and TRBJ2-5; TRBD1 agrees at 10 bases. The CDR3 sequence is 15 residues long. The V gene end was trimmed by 5 bases and the J gene end by 9 bases; junction bases not matched to a gene: 12. CDR1 is MNHEY, CDR2 SVGAGI, per germline. The CDR3: CASSRGTGVMGSQYF. The DNA for the CDR3 is TGTGCCAGCAGTCGCGGGACAGGGGTCATGGGGTCCCAGTACTTC.

V usage is TRBV29-1 and J usage is TRBJ2-1; D remains unclear. The CDR3 spans 13 residues. V lost 3 bases to trimming and J lost 5 bases, with 11 bases between them. The germline gives CDR1 SQVTM, CDR2 ANQGSEA. As DNA, the CDR3 is TGCAGCGTTGACTACTTCCTAAACAATGAGCAGTTCTTC. This encodes CSVDYFLNNEQFF.

This chain joins TRBV6-6 and TRBJ1-5; D is ambiguous. The CDR3 is 14 amino acids. Germline CDR1 is MNHNY and CDR2 is SVGAGI (reference sequence). V dropped 5 bases and J dropped 4 bases, with 12 bases sitting between them. The CDR3 reads CASSPTGENQPQHF. CDR3 DNA sequence: TGTGCCAGCAGTCCAACCGGAGAGAATCAGCCCCAGCATTTT.

This sequence joins TRBV27 and TRBJ2-2; 8 nucleotides align to TRBD2. This CDR3 has 13 amino acids. The ends lost 5 bases at V and 7 bases at J; junction bases unmatched: 3. Germline V gene lookup returns CDR1 MNHEY and CDR2 SMNVEV (reference sequence). CDR3 residues: CASSLSGDGELFF. The CDR3 region has the DNA TGTGCCAGCAGTCTTAGCGGGGACGGGGAGCTGTTTTTT.

The gene calls are TRBV7-8 and TRBJ1-2; weak D call: TRBD1 (6 bases). The V gene lost 2 bases and the J gene lost 4 bases, with 20 bases spanning the gap. The germline V gene encodes CDR1 SGHVS and CDR2 FQNEAQ. The CDR3 has 17 residues. CDR3 residues: CASSLNPWSNRVYGYTF. CDR3 in DNA: TGTGCCAGCAGCTTAAATCCTTGGTCGAACAGGGTCTATGGCTACACCTTC.

The genes are TRBV7-2 and TRBJ2-6, with a possible D match to TRBD1 (6 bases). V lost 5 bases, J lost 2 bases, and 22 bases lay in between. The V gene's germline CDR1 is SGHTA and CDR2 FQGNSA. The length of the CDR3 is 19 residues. The CDR3 loop reads CASSLRGPQGSAGANVLTF. The CDR3 DNA follows: TGTGCCAGCAGCCTACGAGGGCCACAGGGCTCCGCTGGGGCCAACGTCCTGACTTTC.